This TCR beta chain was retrieved from a study of CD8+CD57+ T cells in acquired aplastic anemia. Notes on the study in general: About 27 CD8+ CDR3 sequences were shared between patients and controls.

An expansion of CD8+CD57+ cells by flow cytometry had been shown in patients chosen for sequencing. The V end was cut by 7 bases, the J end by 4 bases, with 10 bases between. The CDR3 spans 13 residues. Germline CDR1 WSHSY, CDR2 SAAADI. Template material for TCR beta VDJ and CDR3 profiling consisted of genomic DNA. A single record per CDR3 protein comes from TCRdb applying MiXCR to the reads. The table lists under 200,000 distinct CDR3 sequences, 48% of them singletons, with around a tenth in the top ten. With respect to this clonotype: The antigen remains unidentified.

The TCR was taken from a human donor with aplastic anemia. The chain links TRBV10-2 to TRBJ2-2; D remains ambiguous. The sequencing sample was made of sorted CD4+, CD8+, or CD8+CD57+ T cells (not recorded which) from PBMCs. CDR3 protein: CASIQVLTGELFF. CDR3 nucleotide sequence: TGCGCCAGCATCCAGGTTCTCACCGGGGAGCTGTTTTTT.